These 30 T cell receptor beta chains came from one sample sequenced in a study of tumor-infiltrating lymphocytes in primary liver carcinoma. RNA and DNA were co-extracted from approximately 20-30 mg of unsorted bulk tissue. Making TCR beta cDNA involved around 500 ng total RNA and a constant-region primer. The TCR beta library was amplified through three nested multiplex PCR rounds in a modified ARM-PCR procedure. TRBV1-TRBV30 forward and Cbeta reverse primers drove the first two roughly 10-cycle rounds. One entry per CDR3 protein results from TCRdb running MiXCR on the multiplex PCR reads. The sample has some 190,000 distinct CDR3 sequences; around four fifths are singletons. Sequenced sample: tumor tissue from primary liver carcinoma. Receptors were obtained from a man aged 40-55 years with primary liver carcinoma and hepatitis B virus infection.

Of note for this clonotype: Because the CDR3 is missing its conserved closing phenylalanine or tryptophan, this is likely a read error. CDR3 amino acids: CDSSYGVSYEQYY. The CDR3, as DNA: TGTGACAGCAGTTACGGGGTATCCTACGAGCAGTACTAC. V and J are TRBV6-2 or TRBV6-3 and TRBJ2-7; weak D call: TRBD2 (5 bases). Looked up from germline, CDR1 is MNHEY and CDR2 is SVGEGT. The CDR3 is made up of 13 amino acids.

As concerns this clonotype: At one end the junction does not follow the germline gene, possibly because of a read error. The chain is built from TRBV11-2 and TRBJ2-6; TRBD1 matches 8 bases. From germline, CDR1 is SGHAT and CDR2 FQNNGV. This CDR3 is built from 21 residues. CDR3 sequence (DNA): TGTGCGAGCAGCGTGGGGGGAGACAGGGGCATTTCCCTCTCTGGGGCCAACCTCCTGACTTTC. It yields the protein CASSVGGDRGISLSGANLLTF.

For this clonotype: One base away lies a much larger clone, so this may be a sequencing read error. V and J are TRBV28 and TRBJ2-2; D not resolved. This CDR3 has 14 amino acids. The germline V gene has CDR1 MDHEN and CDR2 SYDVKM. V gave up 7 bases and J gave up 4 bases, with 13 bases separating them. The CDR3 DNA sequence: TGTGCCAGCAACGGCAGGAGTGGCACCGGGGAGCTGTTTTTT. The encoded protein is CASNGRSGTGELFF.

The V gene is TRBV10-3, the J gene TRBJ1-1; weak D call: TRBD1 (6 bases). Germline lookup yields CDR1 ENHRY and CDR2 SYGVKD. CDR3 size: 13 residues. This CDR3 is CVTKTGENTEAFF. For the CDR3, the DNA is TGTGTCACCAAGACAGGCGAGAACACTGAAGCTTTCTTT.

Regarding this clonotype: This is likely a read error, given that the CDR3 carries no conserved phenylalanine or tryptophan at its end. This sequence joins TRBV6-6 and TRBJ2-1; D may be TRBD1 or TRBD2 (5 bases each). Germline V gene sequence: CDR1 MNHNY, CDR2 SVGAGI (reference sequence). This CDR3 comprises 14 residues. CDR3 amino acids: CTSNPSGGEVEQFS. In nucleotides, the CDR3 is TGTACCAGCAACCCTAGTGGGGGAGAGGTTGAGCAGTTCTCC.

Comment on this clonotype: This could be a read error, since a much larger clone is one nucleotide away. This sequence joins TRBV5-1 and TRBJ2-2; no reliable D call. Germline V gene data show CDR1 as SGHRS and CDR2 as YFSETQ. Trimming removed 5 bases at V and 3 bases at J, with 5 bases between. This CDR3 is 12 amino acids long. CDR3 amino acids: CASSLYTGELFF. CDR3 nucleotide sequence: TGCGCCAGCAGTTTATACACCGGGGAGCTGTTTTTT. The full variable domain, completed using reference TRBV5-1 and TRBJ2-2, is KAGVTQTPRYLIKTRGQQVTLSCSPISGHRSVSWYQQTPGQGLQFLFEYFSETQRNKGNFPGRFSGRQFSNSRSEMNVSTLELGDSALYLCASSLYTGELFFGEGSRLTVL.

The rearrangement links TRBV10-3 to TRBJ2-1; the D gene is possibly TRBD2 (6 bases). Germline V gene lookup returns CDR1 ENHRY and CDR2 SYGVKD. Between the trimmed V and J ends, which lost 11 bases and 8 bases, there was a span of 19 bases. CDR3 length: 13 amino acids. The CDR3 sequence: CAFRGTQGYEQFF. The CDR3 region has the DNA TGTGCCTTCCGAGGGACTCAAGGCTATGAGCAGTTCTTC.

This clonotype was counted a single time. A junction boundary mismatches the germline segment, possibly from a read error. DNA for the CDR3: TGTACTAGCAGCTTGATGGGACAGGATCTCTACAAGCAGTACTTC. Its protein is CTSSLMGQDLYKQYF. The chain employs TRBV5-4 and TRBJ2-7; 8 nucleotides align to TRBD1. The CDR3 length is 15 residues. The V gene's germline CDR1 is SGHNT and CDR2 YYREEE (reference sequence).

The chain is built from TRBV11-1 and TRBJ2-1, with a possible D match to TRBD2 (6 bases). The CDR3 has 18 residues. The V end lost 2 bases, the J end lost 1 base, and 18 bases lay between the germline ends. The germline V gene encodes CDR1 SGHAT and CDR2 FQDESV (reference sequence). CDR3 nucleotides: TGTGCCAGCAGCTTATACCTCTTCGCGGGATGGTCCTACAATGAGCAGTTCTTC. It yields the protein CASSLYLFAGWSYNEQFF.

Points on this clonotype: The junction differs from germline at one of its ends, possibly a read error. The CDR3 protein is CASSLRVSNNERFF. For the CDR3, the DNA is TGTGCTAGCAGCTTACGCGTCTCGAACAATGAGCGGTTCTTC. V gene TRBV11-3 combines with J gene TRBJ2-1, with D hard to call. The CDR3 has 14 amino acids. Per the germline V gene, CDR1 is SGHNT and CDR2 is YENEEA.

As to this clonotype: A read error is likely, as this CDR3 ends without the conserved phenylalanine or tryptophan. The chain recombines TRBV4-3 with TRBJ2-1, with 7 bases matching TRBD2. CDR1 and CDR2 (germline): LGHNA, YSLEER. The CDR3 has 16 amino acids. CDR3 residues: CASIQDRSGMHNEQFL. As DNA, the CDR3 is TGCGCCAGCATCCAAGATCGGAGCGGGATGCACAATGAGCAGTTCTTA.

CDR3 sequence reads: CASSLDGRGTGANVLTF. The CDR3 DNA sequence: TGTGCCAGCAGCTTAGACGGGAGGGGAACTGGGGCCAACGTCCTGACTTTC. The V gene is TRBV7-8, the J gene TRBJ2-6; 8 bases match TRBD2. The germline gives CDR1 SGHVS, CDR2 FQNEAQ. This CDR3 contains 17 residues. V gave up 1 base and J gave up 2 bases; unmatched junction bases: 4.

This clonotype is medium-sized. This sequence joins TRBV5-4 and TRBJ2-1; D is unclear. V shed 3 bases and J shed 2 bases, with 9 bases lying between them. Germline V lookup: CDR1 SGHNT, CDR2 YYREEE (reference sequence). The CDR3 has 14 amino acids. In DNA form, the CDR3 reads TGTGCCAGCAGCTCCTCTGGGACCTACAATGAGCAGTTCTTC. Translating gives CASSSSGTYNEQFF.

Regarding this clonotype: An end of the junction differs from the germline gene, which may be a read error. J is TRBJ1-1 and V is TRBV29-1, with D uncertain. Germline V gene lookup returns CDR1 SQVTM and CDR2 ANQGSEA. The CDR3 contains 13 residues. CDR3 amino acids: CCVGARLNNEAFF. The DNA of the CDR3 is TGCTGCGTTGGCGCCCGACTGAACAATGAAGCTTTCTTT.

Turning to this clonotype: In this CDR3 the conserved last residue, phenylalanine or tryptophan, is missing, so a read error is likely. The chain is built from TRBV20-1 and TRBJ1-5; D not resolved. CDR3 length: 13 amino acids. The V and J ends lost 3 bases and 0 bases respectively, with 6 bases between them. CDR1 is DFQATT and CDR2 is SNEGSKA in the germline V gene (reference sequence). The CDR3 here is CSARELSNQPQHI. The CDR3 bases are TGCAGTGCTAGGGAACTTAGCAATCAGCCCCAGCATATT.

Details on this clonotype: As the CDR3 is not closed by the conserved phenylalanine or tryptophan, this likely results from a read error. The chain employs TRBV29-1 and TRBJ2-5, with a possible D match to TRBD2 (5 bases). Germline V lookup: CDR1 SQVTM, CDR2 ANQGSEA. CDR3 size: 15 residues. The CDR3: CNFESAAGISETQYL. The CDR3 DNA reads TGCAACTTTGAATCCGCGGCGGGTATATCGGAGACCCAGTACCTC.

On this clonotype itself: One junction end does not reproduce the germline sequence, and a read error may be involved. The chain links TRBV6-1 to TRBJ2-3; 11 bases line up with TRBD2. This CDR3 is 15 amino acids long. Germline lookup yields CDR1 MNHNS and CDR2 SASEGT. The CDR3 is CARSGLAGGPDMQYF. The CDR3 DNA reads as TGTGCCCGCAGTGGCCTAGCGGGAGGTCCAGATATGCAGTATTTT.

This clonotype was observed a single time. A much larger clone lies one base from this, so it may be a read error. This rearrangement joins TRBV28 to TRBJ1-1; D is possibly TRBD1 (6 bases). The CDR3 totals 14 residues. V was cut by 5 bases and J by 7 bases, with 17 bases left in between. Germline V CDR1 and CDR2: MDHEN, SYDVKM. The CDR3 sequence: CASSGGGFIGEAFF. The CDR3 DNA reads TGTGCCAGCAGTGGGGGCGGCTTTATCGGTGAAGCTTTCTTT. The complete variable domain, with remaining parts taken from reference TRBV28 and TRBJ1-1, reads DVKVTQSSRYLVKRTGEKVFLECVQDMDHENMFWYRQDPGLGLRLIYFSYDVKMKEKGDIPEGYSVSREKKERFSLILESASTNQTSMYLCASSGGGFIGEAFFGQGTRLTVV.

This clonotype was seen just once. A read error may produce the germline difference seen at one junction end. The CDR3, as DNA: TGTGCCATCAGCCTTACGAGTAACCAAGAGACCCAGTACTTC. Its protein is CAISLTSNQETQYF. The J gene is TRBJ2-5, the V gene TRBV11-2; D is unclear. The CDR3 totals 14 residues. Germline assignment: CDR1 SGHAT and CDR2 FQNNGV.

About this clonotype: A read error may produce the germline difference seen at one junction end. The chain carries TRBV11-2 and TRBJ2-5; no definite D call. Germline CDR1 and CDR2: SGHAT and FQNNGV. This CDR3 has 12 amino acids. In nucleotides, the CDR3 is TGTGCCAGCAGTCTAGAGGATGTGGCCCAATGCTTC. Amino acids: CASSLEDVAQCF.

To note about this clonotype: The junction departs from germline at one end; a sequencing error may be responsible. The rearrangement joins TRBV28 to TRBJ1-1; D is ambiguous. The CDR3 is 13 residues long. Germline lookup yields CDR1 MDHEN and CDR2 SYDVKM. DNA for the CDR3: TGTGCCAGCAGTTTATCATCTTGGGGAGATGCTTTGTTT. This encodes CASSLSSWGDALF.

About this clonotype: Its ends do not fully match the called genes, so a read error is possible. This rearrangement joins TRBV29-1 to TRBJ2-7; perhaps D is TRBD1 or TRBD2 (5 bases each). This CDR3 region has 15 residues. CDR1 is SQVTM and CDR2 is ANQGSEA in the germline V gene. CDR3 DNA sequence: TGCAGCGTTGAAGATGGTCTAGAGGGGTCCTACGGGCAGTACTTC. Translating it yields CSVEDGLEGSYGQYF.

The chain couples TRBV11-2 to TRBJ1-6; D might be TRBD1 (6 bases). Trimming left V 1 base short and J 10 bases short, with 17 bases between. The length of the CDR3 is 16 residues. CDR1 is SGHAT, CDR2 FQNNGV, per germline. The CDR3 sequence: CASSLAARTANSPLHF. Here the CDR3 DNA reads TGTGCCAGCAGCTTAGCCGCCAGGACAGCGAACTCACCCCTCCACTTT.

As concerns this clonotype: A clone one base away is much larger, so this may be a read error. The gene calls are TRBV25-1 and TRBJ1-1; unclear D gene. The CDR3 spans 13 residues. Germline V gene lookup returns CDR1 MGHDK and CDR2 SYGVNS. Here the CDR3 reads CASSGVGDSETFF. CDR3 coding DNA: TGTGCCAGCAGTGGGGTGGGAGACTCTGAAACTTTCTTT.

Notes on this clonotype: A junction boundary mismatches the germline segment, possibly from a read error. V is TRBV11-1 and J is TRBJ2-3, with D perhaps TRBD1 or TRBD2 (5 bases each). The CDR3 runs to 19 residues. Germline V lookup: CDR1 SGHAT, CDR2 FQDESV (reference sequence). The CDR3 is CVSSYGGSSVGAHTNTQNF. CDR3 coding DNA: TGTGTCAGCAGCTATGGGGGAAGCTCTGTTGGAGCCCACACAAATACGCAGAATTTT.

The chain recombines TRBV9 with TRBJ1-2; D is perhaps TRBD1 (5 bases). Germline values: CDR1 SGDLS, CDR2 YYNGEE. The CDR3 is made up of 14 amino acids. V lost 0 bases and J lost 8, with 14 bases in between. CDR3 coding DNA: TGTGCCAGCAGCGTAGACGCAGGGTCGAGGGGCTACACCTTC. This translates into CASSVDAGSRGYTF. The full variable domain, completed using reference TRBV9 and TRBJ1-2, is DSGVTQTPKHLITATGQRVTLRCSPRSGDLSVYWYQQSLDQGLQFLIQYYNGEERAKGNILERFSAQQFPDLHSELNLSSLELGDSALYFCASSVDAGSRGYTFGSGTRLTVV.

Note on this clonotype: The junction shows a germline mismatch at one end, possibly a read error. CDR3 sequence (DNA): TGTGCCAGCTCGGGAACTATCGACTCCAAAAACATTCAATACTTC. It encodes CASSGTIDSKNIQYF. This rearrangement joins TRBV18 to TRBJ2-4; D is unresolved. Germline CDR1 and CDR2: KGHSH and LQKENI. The CDR3 has 15 residues. Looking up the rest from reference TRBV18 and TRBJ2-4 gives the full variable domain: NAGVMQNPRHLVRRRGQEARLRCSPMKGHSHVYWYRQLPEEGLKFMVYLQKENIIDESGMPKERFSAEFPKEGPSILRIQQVVRGDSAAYFCASSGTIDSKNIQYFGAGTRLSVL.

With regard to this clonotype: One junction end does not reproduce the germline sequence, and a read error may be involved. The chain links TRBV29-1 to TRBJ2-2; the D is unclear. The CDR3 is 11 residues long. The germline gives CDR1 SQVTM, CDR2 ANQGSEA. As DNA, the CDR3 is TGCAACGTTGCTGACATCGGGGAGCTGTTTTTT. Translating gives CNVADIGELFF.

This clonotype was seen at least ten times. The chain links TRBV4-1 to TRBJ2-1, with 7 bases lining up with TRBD2. The junction had 8 bases not matched to a gene; V was cut back by 1 base and J by 14 bases. This CDR3 has 13 amino acids. Per germline, CDR1 MGHRA and CDR2 YSYEKL. CDR3: CASSQGDAGVEFF. CDR3 coding DNA: TGCGCCAGCAGCCAAGGAGATGCGGGAGTGGAGTTCTTC.

There are many counts of this clonotype. The V and J genes are TRBV28 and TRBJ1-6, with D hard to call. The CDR3 contains 12 residues. V lost 7 bases, J lost 6 bases, and 7 bases lay in between. Germline CDR1 reads MDHEN; CDR2 reads SYDVKM. The CDR3: CASTFLNSPLHF. The CDR3 nucleotides are TGTGCCAGCACCTTCCTTAATTCACCCCTCCACTTT.